This entry lists 24 T cell receptor beta chains sequenced from one sample in a study of OX40 agonist ivuxolimab in advanced cancers. Profiled with immunoSEQ multiplex PCR; TCRdb holds only in-frame clones, not every one. This sample carries some 96,000 clones, 75% to 95% of them seen once, and the ten largest clones take roughly 0.53%. Sample: CD4+ or CD8+ T cells sorted from blood, taken in a trial of the OX40 agonist ivuxolimab. All receptors come from an adult with an advanced solid tumor such as melanoma, head and neck, liver or kidney cancer.

This clone was seen once. The rearrangement uses TRBV28 and TRBJ1-3; D call uncertain. The CDR3 covers 13 residues. The V gene's germline CDR1 is MDHEN and CDR2 SYDVKM. Trimming left V 6 bases short and J 2 bases short, with 8 bases between. The CDR3 coding sequence is TGTGCCAGCAGCCCCCCCCCTGGAAACACCATATATTTT. It translates to CASSPPPGNTIYF.

The rearrangement joins TRBV21-1 to TRBJ1-1. TRBV21-1 is flagged as a pseudogene. This CDR3 is built from 13 residues. Here the CDR3 reads CARRPFLNTEAFF. In DNA, the CDR3 is TGTGCCCGACGCCCGTTCTTGAACACTGAAGCTTTCTTT.

This clone was detected only once. The junction differs from germline at one of its ends, possibly a read error. This chain uses TRBV5-5 with TRBJ1-1; 10 bases line up with TRBD1. The CDR3 is made up of 14 amino acids. The V gene's germline CDR1 is SGHKS and CDR2 YYEKEE (reference sequence). The CDR3 DNA sequence: TGTGCCAGCACCTTGACAGGGGGCAACACTGAAGCTTTCTTT. As protein: CASTLTGGNTEAFF.

This clone was detected only a few times. The chain recombines TRBV5-1 with TRBJ1-5; no firm D call. This CDR3 spans 13 amino acids. CDR1 is SGHRS, CDR2 YFSETQ, per germline. The germline V and J ends were trimmed by 0 bases and 4 bases, with 5 bases remaining between them. CDR3 nucleotide sequence: TGCGCCAGCAGCTTGGCGACGAATCAGCCCCAGCATTTT. As protein: CASSLATNQPQHF.

This clone was seen a single time. The V call is TRBV4-3, the J call TRBJ1-1, with D possibly matching TRBD1 (5 bases). Trimming took 1 base from V and 3 from J, leaving 15 bases between them. There are 16 residues in the CDR3. Germline CDR1 LGHNA, CDR2 YSLEER. This chain's CDR3 is CASSQVGAGRDTEAFF. CDR3 in DNA: TGCGCCAGCAGCCAAGTTGGAGCAGGGAGAGACACTGAAGCTTTCTTT.

This chain uses TRBV11-3 with TRBJ2-1, with 7 positions matching TRBD2. The germline gives CDR1 SGHNT, CDR2 YENEEA. The CDR3 runs to 15 residues. V trimming: 5 bases; J trimming: 8 bases; junction bases outside the gene matches: 12. CDR3 nucleotide sequence: TGTGCCAGCAGCCCGAGGACTAGATATTTCGATGAGCAGTTCTTC. Its translation: CASSPRTRYFDEQFF.

The chain is built from TRBV7-8 and TRBJ2-2; D uncertain. V shed 0 bases and J shed 0 bases, with 11 bases lying between them. The CDR3 has 17 amino acids. Germline lookup yields CDR1 SGHVS and CDR2 FQNEAQ. CDR3 bases: TGTGCCAGCAGCTTAGCGCGGCTTCTTACGAACACCGGGGAGCTGTTTTTT. It encodes CASSLARLLTNTGELFF.

The CDR3 sequence is CASSLMRDIVPSGTYEQYF. DNA of the CDR3: TGTGCCAGCAGCTTAATGCGGGATATAGTCCCTAGTGGGACCTACGAGCAGTACTTC. The rearrangement joins TRBV7-8 to TRBJ2-7; D perhaps matches TRBD2 (6 bases). Germline lookup yields CDR1 SGHVS and CDR2 FQNEAQ. V shed 2 bases and J shed 2 bases, with 25 bases lying between them. The CDR3 loop spans 19 amino acids.

V and J are TRBV2 and TRBJ1-4; 9 bases are shared with TRBD1. V shed 2 bases and J 1 base; nucleotides not matched to a gene: 2. Per germline, CDR1 SNHLY and CDR2 FYNNEI. CDR3 length equals 16 residues. The CDR3 reads CASSETGGLTNEKLFF. CDR3 sequence (DNA): TGTGCCAGCAGTGAAACAGGGGGCCTAACTAATGAAAAACTGTTTTTT.

The chain carries TRBV15 and TRBJ2-7; 8 bases agree with TRBD1. V was clipped by 0 bases and J by 0 bases; unmatched bases: 7. The CDR3 runs to 17 residues. Germline V lookup: CDR1 LNHNV, CDR2 YYDKDF (reference sequence). CDR3 coding DNA: TGTGCCACCAGCAGAGATTTGGTTGGACAGGGCTCCTACGAGCAGTACTTC. Its translation: CATSRDLVGQGSYEQYF.

The chain has TRBV7-9 and TRBJ1-1, with no clear D. Germline V gene lookup returns CDR1 SEHNR and CDR2 FQNEAQ (reference sequence). The CDR3 is 15 residues long. Trimming removed 5 bases at V and 0 bases at J, with 13 bases between. This CDR3 reads CASSTSLKLNTEAFF. The CDR3 region has the DNA TGTGCCAGCAGCACGAGCTTGAAGTTGAACACTGAAGCTTTCTTT.

This clone showed up just once. The rearrangement joins TRBV7-3 to TRBJ1-5; 8 nucleotides match TRBD1. There are 13 residues in the CDR3. The germline CDR1 and CDR2 sequences are SGHTA and FQGTGA. After removal of 2 bases from V and 8 bases from J, the junction contained 2 bases not matched to a gene. This CDR3 is CASSLDRGKPQHF. For the CDR3, the DNA is TGTGCCAGCAGCTTAGACAGGGGTAAGCCCCAGCATTTT.

The rearrangement joins TRBV19 to TRBJ2-7, with TRBD1 matching 9 bases. This CDR3 region has 14 residues. Per the germline V gene, CDR1 is LNHDA and CDR2 is SQIVND (reference sequence). Trimming removed 3 bases from V and 3 bases from J; junction bases left unmatched: 3. The CDR3 nucleotides are TGTGCCAGTAGTATCAGGACAGGGGTCTACGAGCAGTACTTC. Translated: CASSIRTGVYEQYF.

The rearrangement links TRBV30 to TRBJ2-7, with D perhaps TRBD1 or TRBD2 (5 bases each). V lost 0 bases to trimming and J lost 6 bases, with 9 bases between them. The CDR3 sequence is 12 residues long. Looked up from germline, CDR1 is GTSNPN and CDR2 is SVGIG (reference sequence). The CDR3, as DNA: TGTGCCTGGAGTGTGCGAGGGGTCGAGCAGTACTTC. Translated, it gives CAWSVRGVEQYF.

The V gene is TRBV28, the J gene TRBJ1-3, with 7 bases fitting TRBD1. This CDR3 comprises 16 residues. V gave up 6 bases and J gave up 3 bases; unmatched junction bases: 11. Germline V gene data show CDR1 as MDHEN and CDR2 as SYDVKM. The CDR3: CASRNGGTAGGNTIYF. Here the CDR3 DNA reads TGTGCCAGCAGGAATGGGGGGACAGCGGGTGGAAACACCATATATTTT.

This chain uses TRBV4-1 with TRBJ1-4; 8 bases match TRBD1. Trimming at V came to 4 bases and at J to 0 bases, leaving 4 bases not matched to a gene. This CDR3 has 16 amino acids. The V gene's germline CDR1 is MGHRA and CDR2 YSYEKL. CDR3 sequence (DNA): TGCGCCAGCAGCCTATTACAGGGGGCAACTAATGAAAAACTGTTTTTT. Its protein product is CASSLLQGATNEKLFF.

This sequence joins TRBV6-1 and TRBJ1-5; perhaps TRBD1 as D (5 bases). The CDR3 covers 13 residues. CDR1 and CDR2 (germline): MNHNS, SASEGT. Trimming removed 8 bases at V and 7 bases at J, with 15 bases between. CDR3 sequence (DNA): TGTGCCAGCCATTATCAGGGAAACCAGCCCCAGCATTTT. Its protein product is CASHYQGNQPQHF.

The CDR3 DNA sequence: TGTGCCAGCAGCTTACTTGTAAGAGATACGCAGTATTTT. It translates to CASSLLVRDTQYF. The chain couples TRBV7-2 to TRBJ2-3, with D unresolved. V lost 2 bases and J 5 bases, leaving 8 bases between the germline ends. Germline V gene lookup returns CDR1 SGHTA and CDR2 FQGNSA. The CDR3 is 13 amino acids.

The chain combines TRBV5-1 with TRBJ2-1, with D maybe TRBD1 (6 bases). The CDR3 extends over 14 amino acids. Germline V gives CDR1 SGHRS, CDR2 YFSETQ. V lost 0 bases to trimming and J lost 8 bases, with 12 bases between them. CDR3 in DNA: TGCGCCAGCAGCTTGGGGCAGGGGATGGATGAGCAGTTCTTC. It encodes CASSLGQGMDEQFF.

The V and J genes are TRBV4-1 and TRBJ2-1, with D possibly TRBD1 on 6 matching bases. Per the germline V gene, CDR1 is MGHRA and CDR2 is YSYEKL. The V gene lost 5 bases and the J gene lost 5 bases, with 22 bases spanning the gap. This CDR3 has 17 residues. In nucleotides, the CDR3 is TGCGCCAGCAGCAACCCAGGACAGACAACTAATAACAATGAGCAGTTCTTC. The encoded protein is CASSNPGQTTNNNEQFF.

The CDR3 nucleotides are TGTGCCAGCAGCCCTGACATCGTGAAGTACTTC. Its translation: CASSPDIVKYF. This chain joins TRBV7-2 and TRBJ2-7; D is undetermined. The ends were cut back, 5 bases at V and 11 bases at J, with 13 bases in the middle. The length of the CDR3 is 11 residues. Germline V CDR1 and CDR2: SGHTA, FQGNSA.

The CDR3 here is CASSEGTGFAYEQYF. The CDR3 DNA reads TGTGCCAGCAGTGAGGGGACAGGCTTCGCCTACGAGCAGTACTTC. The chain has TRBV2 and TRBJ2-7; 8 bases map to TRBD1. With V trimmed by 3 bases and J by 2 bases, 6 bases remained unmatched. Germline CDR1 reads SNHLY; CDR2 reads FYNNEI. CDR3 length equals 15 residues.

The V call is TRBV7-6, the J call TRBJ2-4; 8 nucleotides agree with TRBD2. The germline V gene has CDR1 SGHVS and CDR2 FNYEAQ. J lost 3 bases, V lost 5 bases, and 6 bases had no gene match. This CDR3 region has 15 residues. The chain's CDR3 is CASSLMGLDKNIQYF. CDR3 nucleotides: TGTGCCAGCAGCCTGATGGGACTAGACAAAAACATTCAGTACTTC.

This chain uses TRBV9 with TRBJ1-5, with a tentative D call TRBD1 (6 bases). Trimming left V 0 bases short and J 9 bases short, with 16 bases between. This CDR3 is built from 15 residues. Per the germline V gene, CDR1 is SGDLS and CDR2 is YYNGEE. The CDR3 region is CASSVVDGGDWPQHF. DNA of the CDR3: TGTGCCAGCAGCGTAGTAGACGGGGGCGACTGGCCCCAGCATTTT.